This TCR beta chain was profiled in a study of blood T cell repertoires in COVID-19. Whole-study context: Sources were T cells, B-cell-depleted T cells, or PBMCs; the material itself was cDNA or gDNA.

Original processing methods: Amplified reference gene primers provided the basis for estimating nucleated cell counts. Clones were read by immunoSEQ multiplex PCR, and TCRdb kept only the in-frame ones, dropping some. The D gene and trimming were derived from the DNA, and the V and J assignments and clone size from that table. The sample contains fewer than 80,000 clones, roughly nine tenths of which appear only once. V shed 5 bases, J shed 1 base, and the junction held 5 bases outside the gene matches. CDR1 is MNHEY, CDR2 SMNVEV, per germline (reference sequence). This CDR3 region has 15 residues. The source of this sequence is a woman of 80 years or more with active or convalescent COVID-19. V gene TRBV27 combines with J gene TRBJ2-7; 10 nucleotides line up with TRBD1. The sequencing input was peripheral blood. In DNA form, the CDR3 reads TGTGCCAGCAGTCCCGGGACAGGGGCATCCTACGAGCAGTACTTC. This translates into CASSPGTGASYEQYF.